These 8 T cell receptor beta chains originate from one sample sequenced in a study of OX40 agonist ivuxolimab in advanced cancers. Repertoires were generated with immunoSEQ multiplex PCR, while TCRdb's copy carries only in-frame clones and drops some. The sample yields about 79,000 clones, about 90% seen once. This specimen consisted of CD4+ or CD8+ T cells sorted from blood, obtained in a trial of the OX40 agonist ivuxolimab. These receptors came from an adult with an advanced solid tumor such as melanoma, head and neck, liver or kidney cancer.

The CDR3 DNA reads as TGTGCCAGCAGTGCAGGGGGTTCTGGAAACACCATATATTTT. Protein sequence: CASSAGGSGNTIYF. The chain combines TRBV6-5 with TRBJ1-3; 7 nucleotides align to TRBD1. V shed 5 bases and J 1 base; nucleotides not matched to a gene: 2. The CDR3 contains 14 residues. Germline V gene data show CDR1 as MNHEY and CDR2 as SVGAGI.

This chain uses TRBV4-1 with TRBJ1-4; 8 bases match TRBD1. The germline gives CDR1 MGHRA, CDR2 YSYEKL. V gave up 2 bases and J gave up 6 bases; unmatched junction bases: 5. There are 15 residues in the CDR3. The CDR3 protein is CASSQLGQGDEKLFF. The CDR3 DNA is TGCGCCAGCAGCCAACTCGGACAGGGAGATGAAAAACTGTTTTTT.

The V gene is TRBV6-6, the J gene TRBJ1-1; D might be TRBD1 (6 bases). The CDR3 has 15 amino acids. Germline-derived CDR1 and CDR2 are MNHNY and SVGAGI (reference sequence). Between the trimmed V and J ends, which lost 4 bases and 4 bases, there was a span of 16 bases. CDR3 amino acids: CASSSRQQGATEAFF. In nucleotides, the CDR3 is TGTGCCAGCAGTTCGAGGCAACAGGGTGCCACTGAAGCTTTCTTT.

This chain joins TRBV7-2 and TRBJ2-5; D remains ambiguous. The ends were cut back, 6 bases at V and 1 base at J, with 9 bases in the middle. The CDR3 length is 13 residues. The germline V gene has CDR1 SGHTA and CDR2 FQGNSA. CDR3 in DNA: TGTGCCAGCAGTTACAGAACCCAAGAGACCCAGTACTTC. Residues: CASSYRTQETQYF.

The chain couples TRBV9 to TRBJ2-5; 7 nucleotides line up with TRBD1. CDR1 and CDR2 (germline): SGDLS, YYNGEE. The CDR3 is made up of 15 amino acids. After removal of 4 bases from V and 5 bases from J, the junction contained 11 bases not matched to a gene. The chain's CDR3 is CASSWTGSSLETQYF. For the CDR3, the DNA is TGTGCCAGCAGCTGGACAGGAAGCAGTCTGGAGACCCAGTACTTC.

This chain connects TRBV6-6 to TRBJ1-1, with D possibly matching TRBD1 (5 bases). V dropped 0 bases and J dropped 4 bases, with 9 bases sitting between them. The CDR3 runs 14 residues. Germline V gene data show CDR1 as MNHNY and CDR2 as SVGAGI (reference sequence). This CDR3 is CASSYSQGSTEAFF. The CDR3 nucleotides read TGTGCCAGCAGTTACTCCCAGGGAAGCACTGAAGCTTTCTTT.

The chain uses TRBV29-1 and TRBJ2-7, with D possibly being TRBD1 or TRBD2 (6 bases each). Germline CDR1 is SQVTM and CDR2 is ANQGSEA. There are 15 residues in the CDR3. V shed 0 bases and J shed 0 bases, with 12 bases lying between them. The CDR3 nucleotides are TGCAGCGTTGAAGACGGGGGCAGGAGCTCCTACGAGCAGTACTTC. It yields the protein CSVEDGGRSSYEQYF.

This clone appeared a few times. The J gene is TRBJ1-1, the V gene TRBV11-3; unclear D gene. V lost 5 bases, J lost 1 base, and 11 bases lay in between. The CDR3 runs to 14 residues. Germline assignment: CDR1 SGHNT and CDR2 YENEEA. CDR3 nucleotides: TGTGCCAGCAGCCCGCTCAGACAGAACACTGAAGCTTTCTTT. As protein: CASSPLRQNTEAFF. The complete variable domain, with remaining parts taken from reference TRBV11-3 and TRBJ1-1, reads EAGVVQSPRYKIIEKKQPVAFWCNPISGHNTLYWYLQNLGQGPELLIRYENEEAVDDSQLPKDRFSAERLKGVDSTLKIQPAELGDSAVYLCASSPLRQNTEAFFGQGTRLTVV.